These 14 T cell receptor beta chains were all obtained from the same sample, sequenced in a study of T cells after yellow fever vaccination. TCRdb used MiXCR to reprocess the 5' RACE reads, holding one entry per CDR3 protein. The repertoire includes 620,000 or so distinct CDR3 sequences, roughly 17% of them detected once, and around 16% sits in the top ten. Sample: PBMCs, taken about 5 days after the first yellow fever vaccination. Receptor source: a man between 18 and 35 years old who received the YFV17D yellow fever vaccine.

This clonotype was observed a few times. The V call is TRBV25-1, the J call TRBJ1-2; D not resolved. V lost 0 bases and J 14 bases, leaving 10 bases between the germline ends. The CDR3 length is 11 residues. Germline loops: CDR1 MGHDK, CDR2 SYGVNS. CDR3 loop: CASSEYGERTF. CDR3 bases: TGTGCCAGCAGTGAATACGGGGAAAGGACCTTC.

This clonotype was observed at least ten times. The rearrangement links TRBV25-1 to TRBJ2-1; 9 bases are a match to TRBD2. The CDR3 totals 15 residues. CDR1 and CDR2 from the germline V gene are MGHDK and SYGVNS. The junction had 7 bases not matched to a gene; V was cut back by 6 bases and J by 4 bases. DNA of the CDR3: TGTGCCAGCAGAGAAGCGGGGGGTTGGTACAATGAGCAGTTCTTC. It translates to CASREAGGWYNEQFF.

This rearrangement joins TRBV19 to TRBJ1-5; D gene ambiguous. Germline V gene data show CDR1 as LNHDA and CDR2 as SQIVND (reference sequence). The CDR3 has 14 residues. The V end lost 3 bases, the J end lost 5 bases, and 11 bases lay between the germline ends. The CDR3 nucleotides read TGTGCCAGTAGTATCGGCCAGGTGGATCAGCCCCAGCATTTT. Its protein is CASSIGQVDQPQHF.

The sample holds a few counts of this clonotype. This sequence joins TRBV12-3 or TRBV12-4 and TRBJ1-6; 10 bases align to TRBD1. The CDR3 covers 16 residues. Trimming cost V 5 bases and J 3 bases; bases outside gene matches: 4. The CDR3 DNA reads as TGTGCCAGCAGTCGGCGGACAGGGGGCTATAATTCACCCCTCCACTTT. Protein product: CASSRRTGGYNSPLHF.

This rearrangement joins TRBV5-6 to TRBJ1-1; D possibly corresponds to TRBD1 (6 bases). The germline V gene has CDR1 SGHDT and CDR2 YYEEEE. Trimming pared 1 base from V and 4 bases from J, leaving 14 bases between. The CDR3 runs to 15 residues. This CDR3 reads CASSLISAGATEAFF. CDR3 DNA: TGTGCCAGCAGCTTGATTAGCGCAGGGGCCACTGAAGCTTTCTTT. The whole variable domain, remainder taken from reference TRBV5-6 and TRBJ1-1, is DAGVTQSPTHLIKTRGQQVTLRCSPKSGHDTVSWYQQALGQGPQFIFQYYEEEERQRGNFPDRFSGHQFPNYSSELNVNALLLGDSALYLCASSLISAGATEAFFGQGTRLTVV.

The V gene is TRBV12-3 or TRBV12-4, the J gene TRBJ2-1; D might be TRBD2 (6 bases). The CDR3 contains 16 residues. Trimming stripped 4 bases from V and 1 base from J, with 14 bases between. CDR3 bases: TGTGCCAGCAGTTACTCTAGCGCAGGATCCTACAATGAGCAGTTCTTC. Translated: CASSYSSAGSYNEQFF.

The chain is built from TRBV6-2 or TRBV6-3 and TRBJ2-2; TRBD2 is a possible D gene (5 bases). The V end lost 9 bases, the J end lost 1 base, and 15 bases lay between the germline ends. Germline CDR1 and CDR2: MNHEY and SVGEGT. The CDR3 is 15 residues long. The CDR3 loop is CASAWLRGNTGELFF. In nucleotides, the CDR3 is TGTGCCAGTGCTTGGCTCCGGGGGAACACCGGGGAGCTGTTTTTT.

This clonotype was picked up a small number of times. This chain joins TRBV7-6 and TRBJ1-1, with no clear D. V lost 4 bases to trimming and J lost 10 bases, with 10 bases between them. The CDR3 has 11 residues. Germline V gene sequence: CDR1 SGHVS, CDR2 FNYEAQ. As DNA, the CDR3 is TGTGCCAGCAGCTCAGGCCCGCGAGCTTTCTTT. Translating gives CASSSGPRAFF. Complete variable domain (other parts from reference TRBV7-6 and TRBJ1-1): GAGVSQSPRYKVTKRGQDVALRCDPISGHVSLYWYRQALGQGPEFLTYFNYEAQQDKSGLPNDRFSAERPEGSISTLTIQRTEQRDSAMYRCASSSGPRAFFGQGTRLTVV.

This clonotype was seen a few times. The CDR3 here is CASSLLAAGNNEQFF. In DNA form, the CDR3 reads TGCGCCAGCAGCCTCCTGGCTGCCGGGAACAATGAGCAGTTCTTC. V is TRBV5-1 and J is TRBJ2-1, with TRBD2 as a possible D gene (5 bases). V lost 4 bases and J lost 5, with 16 bases in between. The CDR3 length is 15 residues. Germline CDR1 SGHRS, CDR2 YFSETQ.

The rearrangement links TRBV7-6 to TRBJ2-2; D is uncertain. Germline V gene sequence: CDR1 SGHVS, CDR2 FNYEAQ. The ends were cut back, 3 bases at V and 4 bases at J, with 18 bases in the middle. CDR3 length: 17 amino acids. The CDR3 reads CASSFRDSVDLTGELFF. In nucleotides, the CDR3 is TGTGCCAGCAGCTTTCGTGATTCTGTCGACCTCACCGGGGAGCTGTTTTTT.

This clonotype was counted only a few times. J is TRBJ2-7 and V is TRBV7-9; no definite D call. The V end was cut by 1 base, the J end by 5 bases, with 6 bases between. The CDR3 has 12 residues. CDR1 and CDR2 from the germline V gene are SEHNR and FQNEAQ (reference sequence). This CDR3 reads CASSLVWDEQYV. The CDR3 DNA sequence: TGTGCCAGCAGCTTAGTGTGGGACGAGCAGTACGTC.

The rearrangement links TRBV20-1 to TRBJ1-6; 8 bases fit TRBD1. CDR3 size: 14 residues. With V trimmed by 6 bases and J by 9 bases, 10 bases remained unmatched. Per germline, CDR1 DFQATT and CDR2 SNEGSKA (reference sequence). The CDR3 coding sequence is TGCAGTGCGCCGTCGACAGGGGTTGTTTCACCCCTCCACTTT. Translating it yields CSAPSTGVVSPLHF.

The CDR3 DNA sequence: TGTGCCAGCAGCTTTTACGGGGCGAACACCGGGGAGCTGTTTTTT. It translates to CASSFYGANTGELFF. V usage is TRBV13 and J usage is TRBJ2-2, with D tentatively TRBD2 (5 bases). Germline V CDR1 and CDR2: PRHDT, FYEKMQ (reference sequence). The CDR3 is made up of 15 amino acids. Between the trimmed V and J ends, which lost 3 bases and 0 bases, there was a span of 8 bases.

This chain links TRBV12-3 or TRBV12-4 with TRBJ2-3, with 7 bases identical to TRBD1. The junction had 8 bases not matched to a gene; V was cut back by 5 bases and J by 6 bases. The CDR3 is 14 residues long. The CDR3 DNA reads as TGTGCCAGCAGTCAAGAGGACAGGTGGGATACGCAGTATTTT. Translation: CASSQEDRWDTQYF.